This paragraph reports one T cell receptor (beta chain). The target antigen is unknown. V lost 5 bases and J lost 2, with 11 bases in between. Germline lookup yields CDR1 SGHAT and CDR2 FQNNGV. This CDR3 is built from 14 residues. The sample belongs to a study of OX40 agonist ivuxolimab in advanced cancers. About the study: Patients received ivuxolimab, an agonistic anti-OX40 (CD134) antibody. General observations from the study: At 0.1 to 3.0 mg/kg, clonal expansion of CD4+ and CD8+ blood T cells had occurred by week 6. The antigens recognized by the expanded peripheral T cells, that is their antigen specificity, were not determined. More expanded clones were found, on average, in CD8+ than in CD4+ T cells.

Here immunoSEQ multiplex PCR was the method, and the copy in TCRdb shows in-frame clones only, minus some. The data hold tens of thousands of clones, with about 89% observed a single time. Sample: CD4+ or CD8+ T cells sorted from blood, taken in a trial of the OX40 agonist ivuxolimab. This TCR was recovered from an adult with an advanced solid tumor such as melanoma, head and neck, liver or kidney cancer. The chain recombines TRBV11-2 with TRBJ2-3; a weak D match, TRBD2 (5 bases). CDR3: CASSPEGYTDTQYF. In DNA, the CDR3 is TGTGCCAGCAGCCCCGAGGGCTACACAGATACGCAGTATTTT.